This T cell receptor (beta chain) is from a study of blood T cell repertoires in COVID-19. This clone has just a few counts. The germline V gene has CDR1 PRHDT and CDR2 FYEKMQ (reference sequence). V gave up 5 bases and J gave up 4 bases, with 14 bases separating them. This CDR3 contains 14 residues. Per the study methods: Quantification of nucleated cells was approximated via reference gene primer amplification. Libraries were prepared by immunoSEQ multiplex PCR; TCRdb keeps only in-frame clonotypes and omits some of them. The D gene and trimming were derived from the DNA, and the V and J assignments and clone size from that table. The sample holds under 70,000 clones, around 79% seen once.

This chain joins TRBV13 and TRBJ1-2; perhaps TRBD1 as D (5 bases). The source is a woman in her sixties or seventies with acute or convalescent COVID-19. The sequencing sample was made of peripheral blood. CDR3 sequence (DNA): TGTGCCAGCAGCACCAGGGTGCTGCGCTATGGCTACACCTTC. Translated: CASSTRVLRYGYTF.